One and the same sample provided the 10 T cell receptor beta chains below, sequenced in a study of human T cells and chemical hapten exposure. TCRdb passed the RACE reads through MiXCR, listing each CDR3 protein once. The table has approximately 85,000 distinct CDR3 sequences, roughly 10% seen once. Time point reported: patch test 2, 6 weeks after DPC sensitization. Treatment here: therapeutic diphenylcyclopropenone sensitization with weekly scalp DPC. The specimen was whole blood, collected in connection with sensitization to the hapten diphenylcyclopropenone (DPC). The source of these receptors is a woman aged 30 to 39 with alopecia areata. Some clones in this sample may be carry-over from other donors' samples.

A word on this clonotype: Just one base apart from a much larger clone, this may be a read error. The J gene is TRBJ1-5, the V gene TRBV7-3, with a possible D match to TRBD1 (6 bases). CDR3 length: 13 residues. The V gene's germline CDR1 is SGHTA and CDR2 FQGTGA. V lost 2 bases and J 5 bases, leaving 7 bases between the germline ends. The DNA of the CDR3 is TGTGCCAGCAGCTTAGAGGGGGATCAGCCCCAGCATTTT. Its translation is CASSLEGDQPQHF.

The rearrangement joins TRBV20-1 to TRBJ1-6; unclear D gene. V lost 3 bases, J lost 9 bases, and 15 bases lay in between. The length of the CDR3 is 14 residues. The germline V gene encodes CDR1 DFQATT and CDR2 SNEGSKA (reference sequence). CDR3 bases: TGCAGTGCTAGTGAGGCCCACGGACTTTCACCCCTCCACTTT. Protein: CSASEAHGLSPLHF.

This clonotype showed up many times. The chain employs TRBV11-2 and TRBJ2-5; TRBD1 might be the D (7 bases). The CDR3 covers 13 residues. Per the germline V gene, CDR1 is SGHAT and CDR2 is FQNNGV. Trimming removed 3 bases at V and 4 bases at J, with 9 bases between. CDR3 DNA sequence: TGTGCCAGCAGCTTTCAGGGGGGAGAGACCCAGTACTTC. Translated, it gives CASSFQGGETQYF.

The sample holds many counts of this clonotype. The V call is TRBV2, the J call TRBJ1-2; tentative D call: TRBD1 (5 bases). The germline V and J ends were trimmed by 6 bases and 7 bases, with 12 bases remaining between them. Per germline, CDR1 SNHLY and CDR2 FYNNEI. The CDR3 runs to 12 residues. The CDR3 reads CASRWDGGGYTF. CDR3 nucleotides: TGTGCCAGCAGATGGGACGGCGGTGGCTACACCTTC.

In this sample, this clonotype turned up many times. The chain is built from TRBV7-2 and TRBJ2-2; 9 bases are shared with TRBD1. The CDR3 length is 15 residues. CDR1 and CDR2 from the germline V gene are SGHTA and FQGNSA. After removal of 5 bases from V and 9 bases from J, the junction contained 10 bases not matched to a gene. CDR3 DNA: TGTGCCAGCAGCCCCGATTGGGGACAGGGCAGGGAGCTGTTTTTT. Translating it yields CASSPDWGQGRELFF.

This clonotype occurred many times. The V and J genes are TRBV6-5 and TRBJ1-1; perhaps TRBD1 as D (6 bases). Trimming took 6 bases from V and 6 from J, leaving 20 bases between them. The V gene's germline CDR1 is MNHEY and CDR2 SVGAGI. This CDR3 spans 15 amino acids. CDR3 DNA: TGTGCCAGCAGGCCCGACACAGGGTATCTCGCTGAAGCTTTCTTT. Encoded protein: CASRPDTGYLAEAFF.

This clonotype was counted at least ten times. The gene calls are TRBV15 and TRBJ1-5; TRBD1 is a possible D gene (6 bases). From germline, CDR1 is LNHNV and CDR2 YYDKDF (reference sequence). This CDR3 contains 19 residues. Between the trimmed V and J ends, which lost 2 bases and 0 bases, there was a span of 20 bases. CDR3 loop: CATSRKSGQGRYSNQPQHF. The CDR3 DNA follows: TGTGCCACCAGCAGAAAATCCGGCCAGGGGCGATATAGCAATCAGCCCCAGCATTTT.

The rearrangement links TRBV6-1 to TRBJ1-5; D ambiguous. Trimming left V 3 bases short and J 6 bases short, with 9 bases between. CDR1 MNHNS and CDR2 SASEGT come from the germline V gene. The CDR3 consists of 13 residues. The CDR3 protein is CASSDVFSQPQHF. DNA for the CDR3: TGTGCCAGCAGTGATGTGTTTAGTCAGCCCCAGCATTTT.

The chain recombines TRBV28 with TRBJ1-1; D is undetermined. CDR3 length: 11 residues. Germline values: CDR1 MDHEN, CDR2 SYDVKM. V lost 6 bases to trimming and J lost 2 bases, with 4 bases between them. The DNA for the CDR3 is TGTGCCAGCAGCGCTAACACTGAAGCTTTCTTT. Translated: CASSANTEAFF.

At least ten counts were recorded for this clonotype. Here the CDR3 reads CASSLGKRGGDEQYF. The CDR3 DNA is TGTGCCAGCAGCTTGGGTAAAAGAGGTGGGGACGAGCAGTACTTC. The rearrangement joins TRBV5-4 to TRBJ2-7; D uncertain. Trimming stripped 0 bases from V and 5 bases from J, with 15 bases between. CDR1 and CDR2 from the germline V gene are SGHNT and YYREEE (reference sequence). This CDR3 spans 15 amino acids.